This T cell receptor beta chain was captured by sequencing in a study of blood T cell repertoires in COVID-19. Looking at the study overall: Donors in the United States, Italy and Spain gave samples during acute or convalescent COVID-19. PBMCs, B-cell-depleted T cells, or T cells were the source of the cDNA or gDNA that made up the material.

Per the original methods: Using reference gene primer amplification, nucleated cell counts were estimated. Using immunoSEQ multiplex PCR, the repertoire was profiled, and TCRdb retains in-frame clones only, with some absent. The V and J calls and the clone size are those of that table, but D and trimming were determined from the DNA. Counted here are 70,000 or so clones, roughly nine tenths occurring once; the ten biggest clones make up 13%. The sequenced sample consisted of peripheral blood. This clonotype was obtained from a woman aged 55-69 years with acute or convalescent COVID-19.

The CDR3 region is CASSQGGGQGNYGYTF. The CDR3 DNA follows: TGCGCCAGCAGCCAGGGTGGGGGCCAGGGAAACTATGGCTACACCTTC. The rearrangement links TRBV4-1 to TRBJ1-2, with D tentatively TRBD1 (6 bases). From germline, CDR1 is MGHRA and CDR2 YSYEKL. Trimming pared 3 bases from V and 2 bases from J, leaving 16 bases between. The CDR3 consists of 16 residues.